A selection of T cell receptor beta chains follows, all from one sample in a study of CD8 T cells in Susac syndrome. One entry per CDR3 protein results from TCRdb running MiXCR on the immunoSEQ multiplex PCR reads. This sample has roughly 250,000 distinct CDR3 sequences; 90% to 97% occur once, and the top ten carry under 0.12%. Sequencing input: CD4+ T cells from PBMCs. The receptors were gathered from a human donor with Susac syndrome. Each CDR3 is given with its conserved first and last residue. A D gene is named only where the DNA matches it firmly. A clone size is listed for some rows: how often the clone was seen (once, few, many), or a class if it is expanded.

v_gene,abundance,len,j_gene,d_gene,CDR3nt,CDR3aa
TRBV30,NA,12,TRBJ2-1,NA,TGTGCCTGGAGTTCCCGTGGGAATGAGCAGTTCTTC,CAWSSRGNEQFF
TRBV20-1,NA,14,TRBJ2-5,NA,TGCAGTGCTTCCCAAGGGCTGACTCAAGAGACCCAGTACTTC,CSASQGLTQETQYF
TRBV11-2,NA,15,TRBJ2-1,TRBD2,TGTGCCAGCAGCCCAACTAGCGGGATTTACAATGAGCAGTTCTTC,CASSPTSGIYNEQFF
TRBV30,NA,14,TRBJ1-2,TRBD1,TGTGCCTGGAGGGACGGTCGAGGGGGCGATGGCTACACCTTC,CAWRDGRGGDGYTF
TRBV5-4,NA,14,TRBJ2-3,NA,TGTGCCAGCAGCCCTCGTGGTAGCACAGATACGCAGTATTTT,CASSPRGSTDTQYF
TRBV5-1,NA,14,TRBJ1-1,TRBD1,TGCGCCAGCAGCTGGAGGACAGGCAACACTGAAGCTTTCTTT,CASSWRTGNTEAFF
TRBV19,NA,12,TRBJ1-2,NA,TGTGCCAGTACCCTCCGGGGCTATGGCTACACCTTC,CASTLRGYGYTF
TRBV7-3,NA,14,TRBJ1-1,NA,TGTGCCAGCAGCTTAACCCCAGGGTACGGTGAAGCTTTCTTT,CASSLTPGYGEAFF
TRBV21-1,NA,15,TRBJ2-7,NA,TGTGCCAGCAGCCGCTCGGCCAGGGCCCCCTACGAGCAGTACTTC,CASSRSARAPYEQYF
TRBV29-1,NA,15,TRBJ2-5,TRBD2,TGCAGCGTTGATGGGCCGAGCGGGAGTCTAGAGACCCAGTACTTC,CSVDGPSGSLETQYF
TRBV7-3,NA,13,TRBJ1-2,NA,TGTGCCAGCAGCCGGGGACCCCTCGATGGCTACACCTTC,CASSRGPLDGYTF
TRBV2,NA,14,TRBJ2-3,NA,TGTGCCAGCAGGAAGTCTAGAGATACAGATACGCAGTATTTT,CASRKSRDTDTQYF
TRBV7-3,NA,14,TRBJ2-2,NA,TGTGCCAGCAGCCCCACGGGGGCCCTCGGGGAGCTGTTTTTT,CASSPTGALGELFF
TRBV29-1,NA,15,TRBJ2-2,TRBD1,TGCAGCGCCCCCGCGACAGGGGGGAACACCGGGGAGCTGTTTTTT,CSAPATGGNTGELFF
TRBV7-9,NA,15,TRBJ2-7,NA,TGTGCCAGCACCCCTGGTTCCACAGGGAGATACGAGCAGTACTTC,CASTPGSTGRYEQYF
TRBV12-3/TRBV12-4,once,14,TRBJ2-4,NA,TGTGCCAGCAACCTCGGGACGAAGATGGGCATTCAGTACTTC,CASNLGTKMGIQYF
TRBV12-3/TRBV12-4,NA,15,TRBJ2-7,TRBD2,TGTGCCAGCAGTTCACCGGGACTAGGGGGACACGAGCAGTACTTC,CASSSPGLGGHEQYF
TRBV6-5,NA,15,TRBJ2-1,NA,TGTGCCAGCAGTTACTCCGGGGTCTCCTACAATGAGCAGTTCTTC,CASSYSGVSYNEQFF
TRBV20-1,NA,12,TRBJ2-7,NA,TGCAGTGCTTGGAGGGAGAAGTACGAGCAGTACTTC,CSAWREKYEQYF
TRBV20-1,NA,14,TRBJ2-5,NA,TGCAGTGCTCGTATTGTAGCGGCTCAAGAGACCCAGTACTTC,CSARIVAAQETQYF
TRBV29-1,once,13,TRBJ1-1,NA,TGCAGCGTGGGGGCACAGATGAACACTGAAGCTTTCTTT,CSVGAQMNTEAFF
TRBV6-5,NA,14,TRBJ2-3,NA,TGTGCCAGCAGTTACCAGACCTACTCGGATACGCAGTATTTT,CASSYQTYSDTQYF
TRBV27,NA,15,TRBJ1-4,NA,TGTGCCAGCAGTCCCCGGCAGGGGAGAAGTGAAAAACTGTTTTTT,CASSPRQGRSEKLFF
TRBV12-3/TRBV12-4,NA,12,TRBJ2-3,TRBD2,TGTGCCACACGCGGGGGGCCGGATACGCAGTATTTT,CATRGGPDTQYF
TRBV29-1,once,13,TRBJ2-7,TRBD1,TGCAGCGTTTTGGGGACAGGGGGCTACGAGCAGTACTTC,CSVLGTGGYEQYF
TRBV20-1,NA,12,TRBJ2-1,NA,TGCAGTGCTGGGTGGAGGGACAATGAGCAGTTCTTC,CSAGWRDNEQFF
TRBV29-1,NA,14,TRBJ2-3,TRBD1,TGCAGCGTTAACCGACAGGGTAACACAGATACGCAGTATTTT,CSVNRQGNTDTQYF
TRBV19,NA,18,TRBJ2-7,TRBD2,TGTGCCAGTAGCGCGGGACTAGCGGGAGTAGTGAACTCCTACGAGCAGTACTTC,CASSAGLAGVVNSYEQYF
TRBV20-1,NA,13,TRBJ1-5,NA,TGCAGTGCTAGAGAGACCCAGAATCAGCCCCAGCATTTT,CSARETQNQPQHF
TRBV3-1,few,14,TRBJ1-5,TRBD1,TGTGCCAGCAGCCCCCGGACAGGGAATCAGCCCCAGCATTTT,CASSPRTGNQPQHF
TRBV29-1,NA,12,TRBJ2-1,TRBD2,TGCTCCGCGGCTAGCGGGAGGAATGAGCAGTTCTTC,CSAASGRNEQFF
TRBV5-6,NA,15,TRBJ2-1,NA,TGTGCCAGCAGCTTCGGCGGGATAAAGAGCAATGAGCAGTTCTTC,CASSFGGIKSNEQFF
TRBV24-1,NA,16,TRBJ2-1,NA,TGCGCCACCAGTGATTTGAAGTGGGAGGCCCACAATGAGCAGTTCTTC,CATSDLKWEAHNEQFF
TRBV20-1,NA,12,TRBJ2-1,TRBD1,TGCAGTGCTAAAAAGGACAGGGATAGCACGTTCTTC,CSAKKDRDSTFF
TRBV5-1,NA,14,TRBJ2-1,NA,TGCGCCAGCAGCTTCGGGACTCTCGAGAATGAGCAGTTCTTC,CASSFGTLENEQFF
TRBV19,NA,13,TRBJ2-7,TRBD1,TGTGCCAGTAGGAGGGGACAGGGCTACGAGCAGTACTTC,CASRRGQGYEQYF
TRBV5-6,NA,15,TRBJ2-5,TRBD1,TGTGCCAGCAGCTCCACAGGGGCCCCGACGGAGACCCAGTACTTC,CASSSTGAPTETQYF
TRBV29-1,NA,14,TRBJ2-2,NA,TGCAGCGTTGGGAACGGCCTTAGGCCCGGGGAGCTGTTTTTT,CSVGNGLRPGELFF
TRBV9,NA,14,TRBJ2-2,NA,TGTGCCAGCAGCGGGGTCGCGAACACCGGGGAGCTGTTTTTT,CASSGVANTGELFF
TRBV15,NA,14,TRBJ2-3,TRBD2,TGTGCCACCAGCAGAGACGGGAGGTCAGATACGCAGTATTTT,CATSRDGRSDTQYF
TRBV12-3/TRBV12-4,NA,13,TRBJ1-2,TRBD1,TGTGCCAGCAGCCGGGACAGGGTCTTTGGCTACACCTTC,CASSRDRVFGYTF
TRBV5-1,NA,17,TRBJ1-1,NA,TGCGCCAGCAGCTTGGTTTCCAGGGCTTTGTTGAAATCTGAAGCTTTCTTT,CASSLVSRALLKSEAFF
TRBV27,NA,15,TRBJ1-5,NA,TGTGCCAGCAGTTTGCGGCAGGGAAGCGATCAGCCCCAGCATTTT,CASSLRQGSDQPQHF
TRBV5-6,NA,15,TRBJ2-1,TRBD2,TGTGCCAGCAGCTTGGTTCTAGCGGGAGTTAATGAGCAGTTCTTC,CASSLVLAGVNEQFF
TRBV27,NA,13,TRBJ1-2,NA,TGTGCCAGCAGAATGGGAGTTAACTATGGCTACACCTTC,CASRMGVNYGYTF
TRBV9,NA,16,TRBJ1-2,NA,TGTGCCAGCAGCAGGTCTCCCGGCAGAGAAAACTATGGCTACACCTTC,CASSRSPGRENYGYTF
TRBV12-3/TRBV12-4,NA,13,TRBJ2-6,NA,TGTGCCAGCATCAAGGCTGGGGCCAACGTCCTGACTTTC,CASIKAGANVLTF
TRBV12-3/TRBV12-4,NA,22,TRBJ2-2,TRBD2,TGTGCCAGCAGCCCTAACCTCGGCCAGGGTCGAGAATCGACGGGGGGGACCGGGGAGCTGTTTTTT,CASSPNLGQGRESTGGTGELFF
TRBV12-3/TRBV12-4,once,15,TRBJ1-5,TRBD1,TGTGCCAGCAGTTCTCGACAGGGTGGCAATCAGCCCCAGCATTTT,CASSSRQGGNQPQHF